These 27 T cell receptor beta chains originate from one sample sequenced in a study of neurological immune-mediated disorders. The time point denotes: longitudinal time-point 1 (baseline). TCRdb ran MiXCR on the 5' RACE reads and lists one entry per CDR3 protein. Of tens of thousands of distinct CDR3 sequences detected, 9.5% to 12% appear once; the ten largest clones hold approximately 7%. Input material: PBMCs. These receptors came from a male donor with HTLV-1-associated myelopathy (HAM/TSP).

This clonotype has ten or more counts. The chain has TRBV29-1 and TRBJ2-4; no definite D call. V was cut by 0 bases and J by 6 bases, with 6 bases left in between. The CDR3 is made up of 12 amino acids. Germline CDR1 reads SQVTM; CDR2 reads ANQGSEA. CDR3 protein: CSVEEGRNIQYF. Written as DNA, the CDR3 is TGCAGCGTTGAAGAGGGTCGAAACATTCAGTACTTC. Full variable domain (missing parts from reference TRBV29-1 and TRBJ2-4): SAVISQKPSRDICQRGTSLTIQCQVDSQVTMMFWYRQQPGQSLTLIATANQGSEATYESGFVIDKFPISRPNLTFSTLTVSNMSPEDSSIYLCSVEEGRNIQYFGAGTRLSVL.

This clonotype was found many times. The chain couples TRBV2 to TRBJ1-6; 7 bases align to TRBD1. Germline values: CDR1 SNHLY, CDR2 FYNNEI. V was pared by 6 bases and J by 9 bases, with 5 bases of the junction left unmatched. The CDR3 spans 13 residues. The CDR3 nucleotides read TGTGCCAGCAGCGGACAGGAGAGTTCACCCCTCCACTTT. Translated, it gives CASSGQESSPLHF.

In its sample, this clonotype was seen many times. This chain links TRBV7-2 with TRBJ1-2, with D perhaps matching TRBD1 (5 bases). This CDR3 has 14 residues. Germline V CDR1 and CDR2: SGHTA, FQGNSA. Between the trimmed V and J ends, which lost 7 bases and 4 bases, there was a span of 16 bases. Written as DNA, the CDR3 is TGTGCCAGCACCGCCACGAGAGGGGCCTATGGCTACACCTTC. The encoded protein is CASTATRGAYGYTF.

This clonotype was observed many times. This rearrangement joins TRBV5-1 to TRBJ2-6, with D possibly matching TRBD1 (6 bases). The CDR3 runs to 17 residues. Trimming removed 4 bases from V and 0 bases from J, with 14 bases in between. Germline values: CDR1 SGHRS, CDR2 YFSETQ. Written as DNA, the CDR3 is TGCGCCAGCAGCCCGACAGGTTCTAGCTCTGGGGCCAACGTCCTGACTTTC. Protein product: CASSPTGSSSGANVLTF.

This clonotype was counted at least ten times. The CDR3 sequence is CASSIRDSNQPQHF. The CDR3 DNA follows: TGTGCCAGTAGTATAAGGGACAGCAATCAGCCCCAGCATTTT. The J gene is TRBJ1-5, the V gene TRBV19; D possibly corresponds to TRBD1 (5 bases). The germline V gene encodes CDR1 LNHDA and CDR2 SQIVND (reference sequence). Trimming pared 2 bases from V and 1 base from J, leaving 6 bases between. The length of the CDR3 is 14 residues.

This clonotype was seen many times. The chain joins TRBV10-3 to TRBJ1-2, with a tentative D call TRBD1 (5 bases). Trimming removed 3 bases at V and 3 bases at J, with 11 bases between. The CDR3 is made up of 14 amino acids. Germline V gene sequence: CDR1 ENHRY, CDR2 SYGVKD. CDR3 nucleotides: TGTGCCATCAGTGAAGGGACCGGCCACTATGGCTACACCTTC. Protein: CAISEGTGHYGYTF.

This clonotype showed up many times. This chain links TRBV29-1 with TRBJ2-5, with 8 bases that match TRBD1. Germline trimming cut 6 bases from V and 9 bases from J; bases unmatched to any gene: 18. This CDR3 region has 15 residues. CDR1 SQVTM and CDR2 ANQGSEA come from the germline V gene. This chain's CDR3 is CSVSDRGLNVQSQYF. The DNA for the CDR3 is TGCAGCGTATCCGACAGGGGCCTTAACGTGCAGTCCCAGTACTTC.

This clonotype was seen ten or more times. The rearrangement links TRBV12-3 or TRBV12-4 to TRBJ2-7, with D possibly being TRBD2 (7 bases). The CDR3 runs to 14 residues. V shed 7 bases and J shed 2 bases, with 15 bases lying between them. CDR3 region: CASIPGGRAYEQYF. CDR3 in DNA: TGTGCCAGCATTCCGGGGGGCCGCGCCTACGAGCAGTACTTC.

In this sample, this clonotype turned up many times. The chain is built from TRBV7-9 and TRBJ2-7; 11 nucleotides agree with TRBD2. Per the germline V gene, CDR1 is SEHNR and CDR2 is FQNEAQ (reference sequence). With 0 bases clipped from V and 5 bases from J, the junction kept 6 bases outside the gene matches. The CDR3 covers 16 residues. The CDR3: CASSLALLAGADEQYF. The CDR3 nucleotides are TGTGCCAGCAGCTTAGCCCTACTAGCGGGGGCCGACGAGCAGTACTTC. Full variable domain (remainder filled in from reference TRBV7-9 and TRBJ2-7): DTGVSQNPRHKITKRGQNVTFRCDPISEHNRLYWYRQTLGQGPEFLTYFQNEAQLEKSRLLSDRFSAERPKGSFSTLEIQRTEQGDSAMYLCASSLALLAGADEQYFGPGTRLTVT.

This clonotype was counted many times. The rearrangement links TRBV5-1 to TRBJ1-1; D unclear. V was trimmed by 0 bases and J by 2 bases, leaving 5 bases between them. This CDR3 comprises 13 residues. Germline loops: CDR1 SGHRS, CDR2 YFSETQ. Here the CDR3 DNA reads TGCGCCAGCAGCTTGGACAGAAACACTGAAGCTTTCTTT. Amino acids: CASSLDRNTEAFF.

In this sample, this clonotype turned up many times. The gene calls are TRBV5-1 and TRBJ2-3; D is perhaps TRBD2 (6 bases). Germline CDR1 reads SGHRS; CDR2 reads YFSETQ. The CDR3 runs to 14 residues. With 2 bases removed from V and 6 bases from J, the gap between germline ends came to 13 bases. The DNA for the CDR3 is TGCGCCAGCAGCTTAGGAGGGGTTCGGGATACGCAGTATTTT. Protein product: CASSLGGVRDTQYF.

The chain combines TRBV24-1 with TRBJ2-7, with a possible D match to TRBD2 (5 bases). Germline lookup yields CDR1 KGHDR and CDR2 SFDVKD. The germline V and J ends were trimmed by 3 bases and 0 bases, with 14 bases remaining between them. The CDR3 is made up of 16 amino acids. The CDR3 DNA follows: TGTGCCACCAGTGATCCCCTGGAAGGACTCTCCTACGAGCAGTACTTC. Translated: CATSDPLEGLSYEQYF.

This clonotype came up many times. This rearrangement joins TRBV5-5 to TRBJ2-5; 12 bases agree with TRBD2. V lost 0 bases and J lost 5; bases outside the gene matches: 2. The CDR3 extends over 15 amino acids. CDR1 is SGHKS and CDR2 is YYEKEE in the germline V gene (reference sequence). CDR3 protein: CASSLEGTSGETQYF. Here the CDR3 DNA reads TGTGCCAGCAGCTTGGAAGGGACTAGCGGGGAGACCCAGTACTTC.

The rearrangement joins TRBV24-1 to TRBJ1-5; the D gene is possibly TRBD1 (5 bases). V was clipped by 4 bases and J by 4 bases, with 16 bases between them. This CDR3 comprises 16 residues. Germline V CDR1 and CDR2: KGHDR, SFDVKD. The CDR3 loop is CATSETGLGRNQPQHF. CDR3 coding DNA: TGTGCCACCAGTGAGACGGGACTCGGCAGAAATCAGCCCCAGCATTTT.

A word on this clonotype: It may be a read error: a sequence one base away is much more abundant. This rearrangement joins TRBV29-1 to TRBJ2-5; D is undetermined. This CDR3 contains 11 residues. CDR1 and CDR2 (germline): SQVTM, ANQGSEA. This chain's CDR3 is CIELRGETQYF. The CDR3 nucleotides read TGCATCGAACTCAGAGGAGAGACCCAGTACTTC. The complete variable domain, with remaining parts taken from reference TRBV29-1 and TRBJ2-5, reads SAVISQKPSRDICQRGTSLTIQCQVDSQVTMMFWYRQQPGQSLTLIATANQGSEATYESGFVIDKFPISRPNLTFSTLTVSNMSPEDSSIYLCIELRGETQYFGPGTRLLVL.

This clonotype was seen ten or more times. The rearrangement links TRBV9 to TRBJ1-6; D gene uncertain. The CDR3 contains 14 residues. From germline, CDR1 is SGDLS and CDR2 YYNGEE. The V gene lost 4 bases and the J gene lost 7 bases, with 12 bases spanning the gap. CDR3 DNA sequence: TGTGCCAGCAGCTTTAGCTGGCTGAATTCACCCCTCCACTTT. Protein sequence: CASSFSWLNSPLHF. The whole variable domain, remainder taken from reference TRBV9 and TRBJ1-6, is DSGVTQTPKHLITATGQRVTLRCSPRSGDLSVYWYQQSLDQGLQFLIQYYNGEERAKGNILERFSAQQFPDLHSELNLSSLELGDSALYFCASSFSWLNSPLHFGNGTRLTVT.

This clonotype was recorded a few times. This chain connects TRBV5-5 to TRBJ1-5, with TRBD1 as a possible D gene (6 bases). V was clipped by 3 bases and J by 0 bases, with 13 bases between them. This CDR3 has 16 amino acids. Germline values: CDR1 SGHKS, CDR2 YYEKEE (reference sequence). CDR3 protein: CASSSVRGNSNQPQHF. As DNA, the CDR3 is TGTGCCAGCAGCTCCGTCAGGGGAAATAGCAATCAGCCCCAGCATTTT.

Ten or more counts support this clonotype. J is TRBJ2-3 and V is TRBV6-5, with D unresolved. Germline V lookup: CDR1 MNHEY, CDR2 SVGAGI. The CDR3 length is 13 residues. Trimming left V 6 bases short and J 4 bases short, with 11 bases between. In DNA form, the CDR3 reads TGTGCCAGCAGACATCCCGGCGCAGATACGCAGTATTTT. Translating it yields CASRHPGADTQYF.

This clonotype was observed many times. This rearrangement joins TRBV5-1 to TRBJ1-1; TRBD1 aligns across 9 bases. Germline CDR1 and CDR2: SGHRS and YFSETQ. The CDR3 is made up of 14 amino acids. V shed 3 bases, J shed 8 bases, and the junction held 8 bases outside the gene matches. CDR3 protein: CASSSITGGAEAFF. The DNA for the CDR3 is TGCGCCAGCAGCTCGATAACAGGGGGCGCGGAAGCTTTCTTT.

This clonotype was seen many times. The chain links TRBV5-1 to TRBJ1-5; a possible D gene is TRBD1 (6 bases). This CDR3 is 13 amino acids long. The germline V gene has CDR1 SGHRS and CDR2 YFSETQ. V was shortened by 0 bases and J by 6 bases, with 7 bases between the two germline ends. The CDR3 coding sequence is TGCGCCAGCAGCTTGGAGGGGGGTCAGCCCCAGCATTTT. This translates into CASSLEGGQPQHF.

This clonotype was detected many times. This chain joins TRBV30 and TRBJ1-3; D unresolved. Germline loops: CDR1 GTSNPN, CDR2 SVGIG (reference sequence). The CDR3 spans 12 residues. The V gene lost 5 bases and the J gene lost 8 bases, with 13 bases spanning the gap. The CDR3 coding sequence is TGTGCCTGGTCCGGCGGTCGAGACACCATATATTTT. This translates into CAWSGGRDTIYF.

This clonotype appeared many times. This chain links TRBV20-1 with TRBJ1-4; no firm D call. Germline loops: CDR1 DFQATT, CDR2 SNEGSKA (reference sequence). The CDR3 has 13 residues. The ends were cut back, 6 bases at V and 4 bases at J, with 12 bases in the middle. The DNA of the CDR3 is TGCAGTGCCCCGGAATTAGATAATGAAAAACTGTTTTTT. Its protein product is CSAPELDNEKLFF.

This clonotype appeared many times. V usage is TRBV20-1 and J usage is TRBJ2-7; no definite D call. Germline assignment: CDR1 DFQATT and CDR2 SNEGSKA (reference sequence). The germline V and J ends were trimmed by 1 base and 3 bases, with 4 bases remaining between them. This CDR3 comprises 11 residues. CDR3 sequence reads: CSARGRYEQYF. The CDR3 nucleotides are TGCAGTGCTAGAGGCCGCTACGAGCAGTACTTC.

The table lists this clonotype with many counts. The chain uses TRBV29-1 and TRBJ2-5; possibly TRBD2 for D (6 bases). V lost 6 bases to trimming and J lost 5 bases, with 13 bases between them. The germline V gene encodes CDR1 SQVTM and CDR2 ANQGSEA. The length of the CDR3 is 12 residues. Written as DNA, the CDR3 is TGCAGCGTCATCCGGGACTCGGAGACCCAGTACTTC. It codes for CSVIRDSETQYF.

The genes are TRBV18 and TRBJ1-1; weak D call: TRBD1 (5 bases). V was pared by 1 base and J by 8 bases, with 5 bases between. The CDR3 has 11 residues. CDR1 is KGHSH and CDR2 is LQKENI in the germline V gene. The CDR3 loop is CASSPQGEAFF. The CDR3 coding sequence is TGTGCCAGCTCACCACAGGGGGAAGCTTTCTTT.

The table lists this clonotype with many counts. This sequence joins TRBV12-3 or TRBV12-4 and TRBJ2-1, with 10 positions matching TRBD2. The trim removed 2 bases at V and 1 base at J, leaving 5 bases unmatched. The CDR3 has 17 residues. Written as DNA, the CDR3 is TGTGCCAGCAGTTTAAATCTAGCGGGGGAATCCTACAATGAGCAGTTCTTC. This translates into CASSLNLAGESYNEQFF.

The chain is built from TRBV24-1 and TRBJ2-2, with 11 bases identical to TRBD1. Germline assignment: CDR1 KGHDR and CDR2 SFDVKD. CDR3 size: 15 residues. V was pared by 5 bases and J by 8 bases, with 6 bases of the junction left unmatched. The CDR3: CATSVRTGGGGELFF. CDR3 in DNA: TGTGCCACCAGTGTCCGGACAGGGGGCGGTGGGGAGCTGTTTTTT.